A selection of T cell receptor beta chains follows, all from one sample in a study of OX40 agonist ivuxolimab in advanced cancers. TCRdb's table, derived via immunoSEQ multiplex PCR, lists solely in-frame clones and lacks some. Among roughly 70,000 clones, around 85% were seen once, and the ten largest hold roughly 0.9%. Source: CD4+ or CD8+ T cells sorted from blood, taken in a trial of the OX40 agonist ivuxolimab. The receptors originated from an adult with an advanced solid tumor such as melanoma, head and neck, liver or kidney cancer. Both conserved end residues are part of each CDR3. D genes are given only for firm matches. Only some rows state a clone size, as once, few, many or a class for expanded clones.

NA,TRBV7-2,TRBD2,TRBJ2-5,TGTGCCAGCAGCTTCAGCGGGGATGGGGAGACCCAGTACTTC,CASSFSGDGETQYF
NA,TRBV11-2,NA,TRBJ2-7,TGTGCCAGCAGCTTACGGGACACTTCGTCCTACGAGCAGTACTTC,CASSLRDTSSYEQYF
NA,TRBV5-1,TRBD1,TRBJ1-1,TGCGCCAGCAGTGTCGGACAGGGTGGAACTGAAGCTTTCTTT,CASSVGQGGTEAFF
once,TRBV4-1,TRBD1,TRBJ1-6,TGCGCCAGCAGCCAAGGCCGACAGGGAGTGGGTAATTCACCCCTCCACTTT,CASSQGRQGVGNSPLHF
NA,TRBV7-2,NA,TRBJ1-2,TGCGCCAGCAGCCAAGATGGCGGGGGGCTCGGTGGCTACACCTTC,CASSQDGGGLGGYTF
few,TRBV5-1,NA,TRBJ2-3,TGCGCCAGCAGCCTAGAGGCAGATACGCAGTATTTT,CASSLEADTQYF
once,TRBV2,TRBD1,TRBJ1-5,TGTGCCAGCAGCGTGGGACAGGGCTTCCAGCCCCAGCATTTT,CASSVGQGFQPQHF
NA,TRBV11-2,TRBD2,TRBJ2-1,TGTGCCAGCAGCTTAGGGGCGGGAGGGCCTCCTAGGAACAATGAGCAGTTCTTC,CASSLGAGGPPRNNEQFF
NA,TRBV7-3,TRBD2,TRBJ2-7,TGTGCCAGCAGCTCCTCGGGACTACCTGGGGAGCAGTACTTC,CASSSSGLPGEQYF
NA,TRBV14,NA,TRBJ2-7,TGTGCCAGCAGCCAAGATGGGACAAATATCAGAAAGCAGTACTTC,CASSQDGTNIRKQYF
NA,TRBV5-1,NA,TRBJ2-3,TGCGCCAGCAGCTTGGCGGCGGGCGCGGTAGATACGCAGTATTTT,CASSLAAGAVDTQYF
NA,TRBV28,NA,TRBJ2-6,TGTGCCAGCAGTTTATTACTGCGGGGACAGATCTCTGGGGCCAACGTCCTGACTTTC,CASSLLLRGQISGANVLTF
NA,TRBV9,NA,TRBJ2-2,TGTGCCAGCAGCGTACGATTGAGGGACACCGGGGAGCTGTTTTTT,CASSVRLRDTGELFF
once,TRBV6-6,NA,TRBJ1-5,TGTGCCAGCAGTTACTCGAATGTCAATCAGCCCCAGCATTTT,CASSYSNVNQPQHF
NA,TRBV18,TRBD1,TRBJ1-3,TGTGCCAGCTCACTGCTGGGACAGCCTGGAAACACCATATATTTT,CASSLLGQPGNTIYF
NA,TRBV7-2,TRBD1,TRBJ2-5,TGTGCCAGCAGGATTTCCGGGACAGGAATGATAGAGACCCAGTACTTC,CASRISGTGMIETQYF
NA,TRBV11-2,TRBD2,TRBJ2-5,TGTGCCAGCAGCCCGACTAGCGGGGCCCTTGCCCAGTACTTC,CASSPTSGALAQYF
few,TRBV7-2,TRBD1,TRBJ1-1,TGTGCCAGCAGCTTGGCAGGGGGGAAGGCTTTCTTT,CASSLAGGKAFF
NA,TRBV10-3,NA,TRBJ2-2,TGTGCCATCAGTGAGTCACAGGTTTTTTATTCCGGGGAGCTGTTTTTT,CAISESQVFYSGELFF
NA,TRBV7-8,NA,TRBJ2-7,TGTGCCAGCAGCTTAGTTCCGGCCTCCTACGAGCAGTACTTC,CASSLVPASYEQYF
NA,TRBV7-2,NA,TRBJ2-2,TGTGCCAGCAGCTCCCTTGGGGGGGGCTCGGCGGACACCGGGGAGCTGTTTTTT,CASSSLGGGSADTGELFF
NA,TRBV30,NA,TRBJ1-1,TGTGCCTTTAAAGATCAGGGTCGGACTGAAGCTTTCTTT,CAFKDQGRTEAFF
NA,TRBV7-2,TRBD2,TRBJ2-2,TGTGCCAGCAGATCCCTAGCGGGCACCGGGGAGCTGTTTTTT,CASRSLAGTGELFF
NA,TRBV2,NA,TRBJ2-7,TGTGCCAGCAAGTGGTCCAGGGAATCCTACGAGCAGTACTTC,CASKWSRESYEQYF
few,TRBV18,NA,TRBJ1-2,TGTGCCAGCTCACCGGCAACAGAGTATGGCTACACCTTC,CASSPATEYGYTF
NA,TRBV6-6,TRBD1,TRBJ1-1,TGTGCCAGCAGTTACATCCCAGGGGGCGACGCTGAAGCTTTCTTT,CASSYIPGGDAEAFF
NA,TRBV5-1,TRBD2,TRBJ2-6,TGCGCCAGCAGCTTGAACTTTGCGGGGGGAAGCTCTGGGGCCAACGTCCTGACTTTC,CASSLNFAGGSSGANVLTF
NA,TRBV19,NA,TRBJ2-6,TGTGCCAGTACCTCTTTAACAGGTTCCTCTGGGGCCAACGTCCTGACTTTC,CASTSLTGSSGANVLTF
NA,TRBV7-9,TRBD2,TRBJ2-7,TGTGCCAGCACCCGGGGGGAAGCCTACGAGCAGTACTTC,CASTRGEAYEQYF
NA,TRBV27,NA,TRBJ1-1,TGTGCCAACAGTTATCAGGGCGTGAACACTGAAGCTTTCTTT,CANSYQGVNTEAFF
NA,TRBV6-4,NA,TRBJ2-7,TGTGCCAGCAGTGACTCCCTCAGGGTGAGGGAAGCCCACGAGCAGTACTTC,CASSDSLRVREAHEQYF
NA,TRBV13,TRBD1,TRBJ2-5,TGTGCCAGCAGCTTAGGCCGACAGGGCAGGGAGACCCAGTACTTC,CASSLGRQGRETQYF
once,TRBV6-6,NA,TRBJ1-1,TGTGCCAGCAGTTACTTGACGAACACTGAAGCTTTCTTT,CASSYLTNTEAFF
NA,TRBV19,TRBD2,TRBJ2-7,TGTGCCAGTAGTAGACAACCGGGACTAGCAGGGTACGAGCAGTACTTC,CASSRQPGLAGYEQYF
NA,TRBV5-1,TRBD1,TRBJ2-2,TGCGCCAGCAGCGTGACAGGGGCGAACACCGGGGAGCTGTTTTTT,CASSVTGANTGELFF
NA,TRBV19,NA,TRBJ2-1,TGTGCCAGTAGTATCCTTCATCGGGCAGGGTCCTACAATGAGCAGTTCTTC,CASSILHRAGSYNEQFF
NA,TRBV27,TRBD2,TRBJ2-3,TGTGCCAGCAGTTTATCGTCCCTAGCGGGATACACAGATACGCAGTATTTT,CASSLSSLAGYTDTQYF
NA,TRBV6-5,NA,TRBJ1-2,TGTGCCAGCAGTTCGGGTAGTCGGAACTATGGCTACACCTTC,CASSSGSRNYGYTF
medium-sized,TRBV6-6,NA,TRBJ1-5,TGTGCCAGCATTTCGAGGGAGAATCAGCCCCAGCATTTT,CASISRENQPQHF
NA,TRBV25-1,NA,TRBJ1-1,TGTGCCACCACCGTGAACACTGAAGCTTTCTTT,CATTVNTEAFF
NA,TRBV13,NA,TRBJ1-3,TGTGCCAGCAGCTTGGGAAGACCCAACTCTGGAAACACCATATATTTT,CASSLGRPNSGNTIYF
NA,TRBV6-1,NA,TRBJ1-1,TGTGCCAGCAGTGGGGCATTGGTGAACACTGAAGCTTTCTTT,CASSGALVNTEAFF
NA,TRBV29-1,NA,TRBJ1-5,TGCAGCGTTATAAGGCGGGGGGCAGCCCAGCATTTT,CSVIRRGAAQHF
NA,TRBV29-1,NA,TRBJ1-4,TGCAGCGCCTGGATCCAGGAGAAGAAAGCAACTAATGAAAAACTGTTTTTT,CSAWIQEKKATNEKLFF
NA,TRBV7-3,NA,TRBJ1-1,TGTGCCAGCAGCTTATATGGTCCGAACACTGAAGCTTTCTTT,CASSLYGPNTEAFF
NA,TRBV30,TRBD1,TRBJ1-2,TGTGCCTGGAGTTCCGGGACAGCATATGGCTACACCTTC,CAWSSGTAYGYTF
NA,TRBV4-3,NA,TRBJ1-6,TGCGCCAGCAGCCAAGCTCTTCAGGGCTCCTATAATTCACCCCTCCACTTT,CASSQALQGSYNSPLHF
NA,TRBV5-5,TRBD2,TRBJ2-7,TGTGCCAGCAGCTTGGGGCTAGCGGGGGCGACCTACGAGCAGTACTTC,CASSLGLAGATYEQYF
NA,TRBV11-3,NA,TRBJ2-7,TGTGCCAGCAGCTTAGGACGTTACGAGCAGTACTTC,CASSLGRYEQYF
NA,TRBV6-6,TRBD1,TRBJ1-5,TGTGCCAGCAGTTCTCCCGGGACAGGGAACCATCAGCCCCAGCATTTT,CASSSPGTGNHQPQHF
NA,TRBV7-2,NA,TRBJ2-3,TGTGCCAGCAGTTATAAGTGGGGAGATACGCAGTATTTT,CASSYKWGDTQYF